This T cell receptor (beta chain) comes out of a study of PD-L1 blockade in urothelial cancer. Profiling relied on immunoSEQ multiplex PCR, and the TCRdb table lists in-frame clones only, not all of them. Of 95,000 or so clones in the sample, about nine tenths were seen once. With respect to this clone: The antigen remains unidentified.

Findings and caveats of the study: Larger 3-week expansion of tumor-associated blood clones was seen in durable-benefit patients.

J gave up 6 bases and V 2 bases, and 9 bases lay outside the gene matches. The CDR3 loop spans 16 amino acids. The germline CDR1 and CDR2 sequences are MGHRA and YSYEKL. Time point specified: pretreatment peripheral blood. The chain couples TRBV4-1 to TRBJ2-2; the match to TRBD1 covers 7 bases. Source: PBMCs, taken around atezolizumab (anti-PD-L1) treatment. The sequence was obtained from a man aged 60-69 years with urothelial cancer. The DNA of the CDR3 is TGCGCCAGCAGCCAACCACCGGGACAGCGTCCCGGGGAGCTGTTTTTT. Its translation: CASSQPPGQRPGELFF.